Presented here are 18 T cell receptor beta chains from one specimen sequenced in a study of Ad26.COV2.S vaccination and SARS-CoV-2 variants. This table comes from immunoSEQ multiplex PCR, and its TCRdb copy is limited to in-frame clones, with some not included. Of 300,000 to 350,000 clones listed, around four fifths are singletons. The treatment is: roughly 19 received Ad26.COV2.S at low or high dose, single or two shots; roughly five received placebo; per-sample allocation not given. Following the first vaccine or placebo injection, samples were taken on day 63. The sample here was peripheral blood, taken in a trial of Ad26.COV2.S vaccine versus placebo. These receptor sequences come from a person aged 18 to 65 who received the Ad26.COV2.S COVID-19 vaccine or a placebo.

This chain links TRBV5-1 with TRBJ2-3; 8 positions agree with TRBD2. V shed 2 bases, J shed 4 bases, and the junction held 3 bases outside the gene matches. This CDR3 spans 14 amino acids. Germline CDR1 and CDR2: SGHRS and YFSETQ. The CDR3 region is CASSFGLASDTQYF. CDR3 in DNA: TGCGCCAGCAGCTTTGGACTAGCATCAGATACGCAGTATTTT. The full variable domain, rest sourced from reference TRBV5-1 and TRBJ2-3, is KAGVTQTPRYLIKTRGQQVTLSCSPISGHRSVSWYQQTPGQGLQFLFEYFSETQRNKGNFPGRFSGRQFSNSRSEMNVSTLELGDSALYLCASSFGLASDTQYFGPGTRLTVL.

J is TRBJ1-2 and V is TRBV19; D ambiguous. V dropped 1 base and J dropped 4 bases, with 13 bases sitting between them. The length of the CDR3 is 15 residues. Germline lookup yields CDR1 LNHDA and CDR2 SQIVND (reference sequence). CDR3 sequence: CASSIVGGRSYGYTF. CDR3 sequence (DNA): TGTGCCAGTAGTATAGTAGGAGGTCGATCCTATGGCTACACCTTC.

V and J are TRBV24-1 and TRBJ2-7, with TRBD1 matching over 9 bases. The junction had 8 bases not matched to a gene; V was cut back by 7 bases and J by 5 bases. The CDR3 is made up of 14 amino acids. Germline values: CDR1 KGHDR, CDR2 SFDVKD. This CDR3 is CATSPGTGSDEQYF. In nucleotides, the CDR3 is TGTGCCACCAGCCCCGGGACAGGGAGCGACGAGCAGTACTTC.

The CDR3 protein is CASSLASGAYNEQFF. In DNA, the CDR3 is TGCGCCAGCAGCTTGGCGTCAGGGGCCTACAATGAGCAGTTCTTC. The chain joins TRBV5-1 to TRBJ2-1, with D possibly TRBD1 on 6 matching bases. The CDR3 extends over 15 amino acids. CDR1 is SGHRS and CDR2 is YFSETQ in the germline V gene. With 0 bases removed from V and 2 bases from J, the gap between germline ends came to 9 bases.

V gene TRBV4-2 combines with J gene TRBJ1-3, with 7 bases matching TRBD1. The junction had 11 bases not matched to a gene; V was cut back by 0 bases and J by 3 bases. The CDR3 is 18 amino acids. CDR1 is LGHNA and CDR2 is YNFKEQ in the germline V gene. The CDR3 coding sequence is TGTGCCAGCAGCCAAGATACGGGGACAGTTTCATTTGGAAACACCATATATTTT. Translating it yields CASSQDTGTVSFGNTIYF.

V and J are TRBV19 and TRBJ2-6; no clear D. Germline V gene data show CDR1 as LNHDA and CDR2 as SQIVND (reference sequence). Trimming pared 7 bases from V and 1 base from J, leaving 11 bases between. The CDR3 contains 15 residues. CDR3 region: CASTPMSSGANVLTF. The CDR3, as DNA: TGTGCCAGTACCCCCATGAGTTCTGGGGCCAACGTCCTGACTTTC.

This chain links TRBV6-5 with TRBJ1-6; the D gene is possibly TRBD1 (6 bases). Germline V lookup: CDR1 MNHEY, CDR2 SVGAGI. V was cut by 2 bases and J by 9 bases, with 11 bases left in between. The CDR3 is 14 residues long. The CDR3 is CASSYGGAGSPLHF. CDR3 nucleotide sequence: TGTGCCAGCAGTTACGGGGGGGCAGGTTCACCCCTCCACTTT.

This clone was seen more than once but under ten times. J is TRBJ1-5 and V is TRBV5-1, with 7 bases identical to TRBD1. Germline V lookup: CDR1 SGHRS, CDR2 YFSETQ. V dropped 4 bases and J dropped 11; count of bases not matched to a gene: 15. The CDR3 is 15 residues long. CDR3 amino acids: CASSPRGGWGEAQHF. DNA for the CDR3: TGCGCCAGCAGCCCCAGGGGGGGCTGGGGTGAGGCCCAGCATTTT.

The CDR3 bases are TGTGCCAGCAGCTTAGCGACAGGCTTTAGCAATCAGCCCCAGCATTTT. Its protein product is CASSLATGFSNQPQHF. The chain joins TRBV7-2 to TRBJ1-5, with D perhaps matching TRBD1 (6 bases). This CDR3 has 16 amino acids. Trimming took off 0 bases at V and 0 bases at J, with 9 bases between the two ends. The V gene's germline CDR1 is SGHTA and CDR2 FQGNSA. Full variable domain (remainder filled in from reference TRBV7-2 and TRBJ1-5): GAGVSQSPSNKVTEKGKDVELRCDPISGHTALYWYRQSLGQGLEFLIYFQGNSAPDKSGLPSDRFSAERTGGSVSTLTIQRTQQEDSAVYLCASSLATGFSNQPQHFGDGTRLSIL.

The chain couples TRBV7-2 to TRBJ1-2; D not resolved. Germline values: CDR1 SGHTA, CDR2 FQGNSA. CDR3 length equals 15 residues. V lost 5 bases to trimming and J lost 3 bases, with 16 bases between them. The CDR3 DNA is TGTGCCAGCAGCCCCAATTCCGGTACTCACTATGGCTACACCTTC. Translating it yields CASSPNSGTHYGYTF.

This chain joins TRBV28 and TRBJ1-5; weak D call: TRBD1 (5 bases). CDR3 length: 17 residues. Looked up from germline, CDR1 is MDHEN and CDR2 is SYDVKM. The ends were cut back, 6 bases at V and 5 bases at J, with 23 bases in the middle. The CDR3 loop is CASSDMGVVRYDQPQHF. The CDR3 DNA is TGTGCCAGCAGCGATATGGGGGTAGTCCGGTACGATCAGCCCCAGCATTTT.

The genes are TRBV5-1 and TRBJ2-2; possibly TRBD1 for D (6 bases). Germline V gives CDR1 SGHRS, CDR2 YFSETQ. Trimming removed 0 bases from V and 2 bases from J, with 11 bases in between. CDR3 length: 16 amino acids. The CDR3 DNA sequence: TGCGCCAGCAGCTTGGAGCGACAGGCTAACACCGGGGAGCTGTTTTTT. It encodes CASSLERQANTGELFF.

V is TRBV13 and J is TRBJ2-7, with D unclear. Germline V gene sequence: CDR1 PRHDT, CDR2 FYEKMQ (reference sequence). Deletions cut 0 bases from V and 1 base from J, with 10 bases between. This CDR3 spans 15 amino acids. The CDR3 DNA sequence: TGTGCCAGCAGCTTAGGTTCAGCACCTTCCTACGAGCAGTACTTC. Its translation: CASSLGSAPSYEQYF.

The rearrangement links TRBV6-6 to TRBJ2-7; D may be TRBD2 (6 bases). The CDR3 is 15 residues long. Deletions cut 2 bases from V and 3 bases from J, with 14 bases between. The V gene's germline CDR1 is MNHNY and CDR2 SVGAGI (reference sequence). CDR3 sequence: CASSYQNPGLYEQYF. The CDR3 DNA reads TGTGCCAGCAGTTACCAAAACCCGGGACTCTACGAGCAGTACTTC.

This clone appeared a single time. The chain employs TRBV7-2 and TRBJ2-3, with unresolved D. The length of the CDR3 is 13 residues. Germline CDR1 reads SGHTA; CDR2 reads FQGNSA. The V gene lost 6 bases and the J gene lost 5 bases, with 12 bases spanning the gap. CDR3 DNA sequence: TGTGCCAGCAGTTCGGTGACTGGAGATACGCAGTATTTT. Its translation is CASSSVTGDTQYF.

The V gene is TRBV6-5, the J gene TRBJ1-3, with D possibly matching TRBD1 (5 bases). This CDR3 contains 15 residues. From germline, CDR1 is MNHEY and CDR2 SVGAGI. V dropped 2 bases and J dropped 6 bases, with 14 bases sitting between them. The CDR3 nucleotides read TGTGCCAGCAGTTACCGGCCAGGGTACCTAAACACCATATATTTT. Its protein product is CASSYRPGYLNTIYF.

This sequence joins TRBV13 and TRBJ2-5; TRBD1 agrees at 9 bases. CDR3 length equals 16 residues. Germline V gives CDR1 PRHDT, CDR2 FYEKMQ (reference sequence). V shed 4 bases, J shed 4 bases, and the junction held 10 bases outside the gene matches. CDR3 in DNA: TGTGCCAGCAGCTCACGGGGGGACAGGGTAAGAGAGACCCAGTACTTC. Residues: CASSSRGDRVRETQYF. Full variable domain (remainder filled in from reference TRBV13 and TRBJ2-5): AAGVIQSPRHLIKEKRETATLKCYPIPRHDTVYWYQQGPGQDPQFLISFYEKMQSDKGSIPDRFSAQQFSDYHSELNMSSLELGDSALYFCASSSRGDRVRETQYFGPGTRLLVL.

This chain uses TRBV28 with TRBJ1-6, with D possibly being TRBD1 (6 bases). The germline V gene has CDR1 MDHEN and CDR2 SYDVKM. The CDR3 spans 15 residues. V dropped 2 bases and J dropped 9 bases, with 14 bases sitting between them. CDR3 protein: CASSLRAGAGSPLHF. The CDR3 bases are TGTGCCAGCAGTTTACGCGCGGGGGCCGGTTCACCCCTCCACTTT. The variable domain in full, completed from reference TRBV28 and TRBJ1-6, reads DVKVTQSSRYLVKRTGEKVFLECVQDMDHENMFWYRQDPGLGLRLIYFSYDVKMKEKGDIPEGYSVSREKKERFSLILESASTNQTSMYLCASSLRAGAGSPLHFGNGTRLTVT.